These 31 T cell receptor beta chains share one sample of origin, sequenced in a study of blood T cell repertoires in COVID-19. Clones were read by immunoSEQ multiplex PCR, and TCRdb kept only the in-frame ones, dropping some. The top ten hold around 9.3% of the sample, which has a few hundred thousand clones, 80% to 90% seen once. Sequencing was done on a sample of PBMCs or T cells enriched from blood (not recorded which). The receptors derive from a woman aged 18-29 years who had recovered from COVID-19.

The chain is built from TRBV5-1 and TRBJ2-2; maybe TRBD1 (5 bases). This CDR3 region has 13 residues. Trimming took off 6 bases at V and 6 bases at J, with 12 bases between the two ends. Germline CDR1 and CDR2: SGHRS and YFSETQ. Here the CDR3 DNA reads TGCGCCAGCACGCCCTTAGGGGCCGGGGAGCTGTTTTTT. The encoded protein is CASTPLGAGELFF. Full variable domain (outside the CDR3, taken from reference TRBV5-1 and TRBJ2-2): KAGVTQTPRYLIKTRGQQVTLSCSPISGHRSVSWYQQTPGQGLQFLFEYFSETQRNKGNFPGRFSGRQFSNSRSEMNVSTLELGDSALYLCASTPLGAGELFFGEGSRLTVL.

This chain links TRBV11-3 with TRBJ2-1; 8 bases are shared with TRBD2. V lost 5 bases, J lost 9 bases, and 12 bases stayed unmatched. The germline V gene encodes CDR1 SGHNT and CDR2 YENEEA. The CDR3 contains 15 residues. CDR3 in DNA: TGTGCCAGCAGCCCAGCGGGGGCAACGTGGGGTGAGCAGTTCTTC. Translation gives CASSPAGATWGEQFF.

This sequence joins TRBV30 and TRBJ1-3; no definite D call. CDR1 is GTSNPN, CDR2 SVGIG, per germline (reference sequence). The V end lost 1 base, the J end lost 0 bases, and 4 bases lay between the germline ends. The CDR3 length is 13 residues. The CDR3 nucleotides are TGTGCCTGGAGTGATAACTCTGGAAACACCATATATTTT. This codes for CAWSDNSGNTIYF.

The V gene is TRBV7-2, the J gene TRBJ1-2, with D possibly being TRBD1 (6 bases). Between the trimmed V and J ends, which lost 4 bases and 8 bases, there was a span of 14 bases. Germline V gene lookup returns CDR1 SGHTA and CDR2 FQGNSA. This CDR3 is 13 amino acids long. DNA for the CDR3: TGTGCCAGCAGCTCGGACAGAACGGGAGGCTACACCTTC. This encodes CASSSDRTGGYTF.

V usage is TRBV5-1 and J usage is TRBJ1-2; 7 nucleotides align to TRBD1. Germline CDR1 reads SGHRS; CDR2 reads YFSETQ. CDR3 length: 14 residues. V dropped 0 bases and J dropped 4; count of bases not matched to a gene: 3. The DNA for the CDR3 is TGCGCCAGCAGCTTGGTCGGGGACAGCTATGGCTACACCTTC. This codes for CASSLVGDSYGYTF.

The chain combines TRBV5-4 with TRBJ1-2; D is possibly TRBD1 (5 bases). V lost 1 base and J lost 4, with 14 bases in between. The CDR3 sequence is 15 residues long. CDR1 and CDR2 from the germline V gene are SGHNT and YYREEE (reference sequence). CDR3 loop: CASSLRGSTIYGYTF. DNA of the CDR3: TGTGCCAGCAGCTTGAGGGGTAGTACGATCTATGGCTACACCTTC.

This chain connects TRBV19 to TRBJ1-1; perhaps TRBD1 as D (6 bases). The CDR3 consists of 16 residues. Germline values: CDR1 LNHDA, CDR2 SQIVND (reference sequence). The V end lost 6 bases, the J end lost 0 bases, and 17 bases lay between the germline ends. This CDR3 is CASRQISGVLNTEAFF. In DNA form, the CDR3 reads TGTGCCAGTAGACAGATCTCAGGGGTTCTGAACACTGAAGCTTTCTTT.

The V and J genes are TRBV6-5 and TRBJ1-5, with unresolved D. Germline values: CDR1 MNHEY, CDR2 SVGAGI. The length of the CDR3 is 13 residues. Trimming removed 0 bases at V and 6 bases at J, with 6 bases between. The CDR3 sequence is CASSYSLSQPQHF. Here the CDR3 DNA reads TGTGCCAGCAGTTACTCTTTATCTCAGCCCCAGCATTTT.

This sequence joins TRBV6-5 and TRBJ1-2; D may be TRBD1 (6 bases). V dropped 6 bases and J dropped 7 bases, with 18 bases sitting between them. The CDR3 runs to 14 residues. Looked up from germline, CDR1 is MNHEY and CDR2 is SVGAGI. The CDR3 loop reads CASRNVGASGGYTF. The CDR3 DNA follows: TGTGCCAGCAGAAACGTGGGGGCATCGGGTGGCTACACCTTC.

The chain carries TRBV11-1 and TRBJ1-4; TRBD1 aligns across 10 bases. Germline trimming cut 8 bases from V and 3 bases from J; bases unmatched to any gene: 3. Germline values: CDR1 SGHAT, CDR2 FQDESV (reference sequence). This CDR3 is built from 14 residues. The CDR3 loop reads CASSDRGANEKLFF. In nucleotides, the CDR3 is TGTGCCAGCTCGGACAGGGGGGCTAATGAAAAACTGTTTTTT.

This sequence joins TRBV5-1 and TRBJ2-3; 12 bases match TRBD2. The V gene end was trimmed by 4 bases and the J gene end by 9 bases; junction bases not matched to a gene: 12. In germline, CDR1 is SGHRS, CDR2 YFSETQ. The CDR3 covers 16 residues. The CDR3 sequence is CASSPGLAGSRGTQYF. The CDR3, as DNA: TGCGCCAGCAGCCCGGGACTAGCGGGTAGCCGTGGCACGCAGTATTTT.

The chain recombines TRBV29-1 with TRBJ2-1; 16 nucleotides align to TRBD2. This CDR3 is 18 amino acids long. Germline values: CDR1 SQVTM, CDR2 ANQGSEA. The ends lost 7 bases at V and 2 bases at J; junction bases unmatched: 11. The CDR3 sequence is CSAPGLAGGLGPYNEQFF. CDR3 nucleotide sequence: TGCAGCGCCCCGGGACTAGCGGGAGGGCTAGGCCCCTACAATGAGCAGTTCTTC.

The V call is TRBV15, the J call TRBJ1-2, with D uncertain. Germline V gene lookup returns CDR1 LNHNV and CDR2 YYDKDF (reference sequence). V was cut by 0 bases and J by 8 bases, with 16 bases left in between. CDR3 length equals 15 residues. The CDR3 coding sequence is TGTGCCACCAGCAGAGATCGGGGAACCCGCGGAGGCTACACCTTC. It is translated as CATSRDRGTRGGYTF.

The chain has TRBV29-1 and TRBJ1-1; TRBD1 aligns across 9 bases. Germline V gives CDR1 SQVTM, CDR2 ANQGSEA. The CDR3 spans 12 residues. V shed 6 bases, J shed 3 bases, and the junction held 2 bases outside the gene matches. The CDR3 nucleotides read TGCAGCGTGTGGACAGGGGACACTGAAGCTTTCTTT. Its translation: CSVWTGDTEAFF.

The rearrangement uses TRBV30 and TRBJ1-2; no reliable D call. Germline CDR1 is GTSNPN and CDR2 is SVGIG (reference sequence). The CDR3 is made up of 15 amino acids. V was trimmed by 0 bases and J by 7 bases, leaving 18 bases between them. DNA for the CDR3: TGTGCCTGGAGTGTAGCGAGTTGGATGGTAGGTGGCTACACCTTC. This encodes CAWSVASWMVGGYTF.

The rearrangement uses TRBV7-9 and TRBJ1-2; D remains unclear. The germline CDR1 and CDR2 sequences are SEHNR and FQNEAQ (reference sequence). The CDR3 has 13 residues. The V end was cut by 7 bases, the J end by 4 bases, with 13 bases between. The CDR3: CASTLEGSYGYTF. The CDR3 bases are TGTGCCAGCACCCTGGAGGGATCCTATGGCTACACCTTC. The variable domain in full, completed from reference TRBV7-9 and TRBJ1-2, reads DTGVSQNPRHKITKRGQNVTFRCDPISEHNRLYWYRQTLGQGPEFLTYFQNEAQLEKSRLLSDRFSAERPKGSFSTLEIQRTEQGDSAMYLCASTLEGSYGYTFGSGTRLTVV.

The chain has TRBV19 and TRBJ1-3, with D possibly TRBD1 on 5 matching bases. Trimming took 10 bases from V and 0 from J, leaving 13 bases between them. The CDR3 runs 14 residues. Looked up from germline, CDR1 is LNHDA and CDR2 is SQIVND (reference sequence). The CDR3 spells CATGDASSGNTIYF. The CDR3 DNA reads TGTGCCACGGGGGACGCGAGCTCTGGAAACACCATATATTTT.

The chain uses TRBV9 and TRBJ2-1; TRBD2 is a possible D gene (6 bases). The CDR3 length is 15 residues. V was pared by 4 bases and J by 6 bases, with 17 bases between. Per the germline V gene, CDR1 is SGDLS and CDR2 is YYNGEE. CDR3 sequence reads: CASSTPRDFTNEQFF. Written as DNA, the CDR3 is TGTGCCAGCAGCACTCCCCGGGACTTCACCAATGAGCAGTTCTTC.

The CDR3 sequence: CASSLTAGGAHQQFF. The CDR3 DNA follows: TGCGCCAGCAGCCTTACAGCGGGGGGGGCCCATCAGCAGTTCTTC. The gene calls are TRBV4-3 and TRBJ2-1; 10 bases align to TRBD2. J gave up 11 bases and V 4 bases, and 11 bases lay outside the gene matches. From germline, CDR1 is LGHNA and CDR2 YSLEER. The CDR3 contains 15 residues.

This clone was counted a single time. CDR3 loop: CASSLVGSGGASAEQFF. The CDR3 nucleotides are TGTGCCAGCAGCTTAGTCGGTAGCGGGGGGGCCTCCGCTGAGCAGTTCTTC. The V and J genes are TRBV7-2 and TRBJ2-1; 11 nucleotides agree with TRBD2. CDR1 is SGHTA and CDR2 is FQGNSA in the germline V gene. After removal of 1 base from V and 9 bases from J, the junction contained 11 bases not matched to a gene. CDR3 length equals 17 residues.

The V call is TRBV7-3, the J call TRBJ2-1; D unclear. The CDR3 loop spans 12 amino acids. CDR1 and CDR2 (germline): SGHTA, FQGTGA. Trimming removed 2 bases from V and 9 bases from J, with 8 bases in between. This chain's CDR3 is CASSLSAGEQFF. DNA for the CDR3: TGTGCCAGCAGCTTATCCGCAGGTGAGCAGTTCTTC.

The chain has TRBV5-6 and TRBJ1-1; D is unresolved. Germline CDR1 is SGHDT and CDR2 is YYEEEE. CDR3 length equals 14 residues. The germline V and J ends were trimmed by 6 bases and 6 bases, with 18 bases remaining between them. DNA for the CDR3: TGTGCCAGCAACCTCCGGTCGTCGCAGGCTGAAGCTTTCTTT. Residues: CASNLRSSQAEAFF.

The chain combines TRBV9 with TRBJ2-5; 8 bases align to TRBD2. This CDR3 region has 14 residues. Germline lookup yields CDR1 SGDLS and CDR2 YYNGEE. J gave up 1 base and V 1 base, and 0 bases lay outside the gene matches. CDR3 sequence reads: CASSVTSGQETQYF. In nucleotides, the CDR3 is TGTGCCAGCAGCGTAACTAGCGGCCAAGAGACCCAGTACTTC. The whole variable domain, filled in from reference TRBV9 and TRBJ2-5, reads DSGVTQTPKHLITATGQRVTLRCSPRSGDLSVYWYQQSLDQGLQFLIQYYNGEERAKGNILERFSAQQFPDLHSELNLSSLELGDSALYFCASSVTSGQETQYFGPGTRLLVL.

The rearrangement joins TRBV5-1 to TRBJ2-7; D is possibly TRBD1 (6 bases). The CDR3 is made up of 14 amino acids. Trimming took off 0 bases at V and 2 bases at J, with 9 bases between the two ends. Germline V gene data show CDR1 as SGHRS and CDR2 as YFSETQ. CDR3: CASSLDAGAYEQYF. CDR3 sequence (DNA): TGCGCCAGCAGCTTGGATGCAGGGGCCTACGAGCAGTACTTC.

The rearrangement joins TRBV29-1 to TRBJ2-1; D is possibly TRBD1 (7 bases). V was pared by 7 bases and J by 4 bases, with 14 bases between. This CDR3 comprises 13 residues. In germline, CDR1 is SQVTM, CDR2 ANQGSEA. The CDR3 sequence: CSDYGGQYNEQFF. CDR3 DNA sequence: TGCAGCGACTACGGGGGACAGTACAATGAGCAGTTCTTC.

The chain's CDR3 is CASSLVGGRNYGYTF. The CDR3 DNA follows: TGCGCCAGCAGCTTGGTGGGAGGACGCAACTATGGCTACACCTTC. This rearrangement joins TRBV5-1 to TRBJ1-2; D is uncertain. Germline V gene data show CDR1 as SGHRS and CDR2 as YFSETQ. The CDR3 covers 15 residues. V was trimmed by 0 bases and J by 2 bases, leaving 11 bases between them.

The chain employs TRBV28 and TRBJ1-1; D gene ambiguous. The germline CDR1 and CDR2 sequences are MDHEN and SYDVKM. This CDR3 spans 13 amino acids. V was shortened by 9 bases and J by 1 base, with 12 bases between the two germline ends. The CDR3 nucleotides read TGTGCCAGTCTCGGGGAGGGGAACACTGAAGCTTTCTTT. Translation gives CASLGEGNTEAFF. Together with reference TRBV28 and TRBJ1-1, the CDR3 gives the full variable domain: DVKVTQSSRYLVKRTGEKVFLECVQDMDHENMFWYRQDPGLGLRLIYFSYDVKMKEKGDIPEGYSVSREKKERFSLILESASTNQTSMYLCASLGEGNTEAFFGQGTRLTVV.

CDR3 bases: TGTGCCAGCAGCTTAGTGGCGAGCGGGAGGGCCGGGCGTTACAATGAGCAGTTCTTC. It encodes CASSLVASGRAGRYNEQFF. The genes are TRBV7-8 and TRBJ2-1; 10 bases are shared with TRBD2. Trimming took 1 base from V and 4 from J; bases not matched to a gene: 13. This CDR3 is built from 19 residues. Germline lookup yields CDR1 SGHVS and CDR2 FQNEAQ.

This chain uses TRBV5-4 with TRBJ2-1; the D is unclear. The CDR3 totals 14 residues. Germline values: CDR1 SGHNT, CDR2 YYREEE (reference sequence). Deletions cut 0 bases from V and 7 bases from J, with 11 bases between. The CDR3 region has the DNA TGTGCCAGCAGCTTGGATTTTCTCGGGAATGAGCAGTTCTTC. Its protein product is CASSLDFLGNEQFF.

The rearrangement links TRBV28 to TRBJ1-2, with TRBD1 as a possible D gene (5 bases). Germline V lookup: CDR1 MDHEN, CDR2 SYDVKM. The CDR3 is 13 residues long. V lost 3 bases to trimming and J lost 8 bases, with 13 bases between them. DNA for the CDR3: TGTGCCAGCAGTTTGGGGCTCTCGTGGGGCTACACCTTC. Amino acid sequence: CASSLGLSWGYTF.

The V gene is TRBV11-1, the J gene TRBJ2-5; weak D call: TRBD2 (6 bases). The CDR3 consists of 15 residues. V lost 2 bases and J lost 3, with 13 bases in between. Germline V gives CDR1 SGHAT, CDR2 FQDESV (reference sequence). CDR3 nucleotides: TGTGCCAGCAGCTTACTAGCGAGTGGGAAAGAGACCCAGTACTTC. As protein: CASSLLASGKETQYF.